This T cell receptor (beta chain) was sequenced for a study of STAT3 mutations in large granular lymphocyte leukemia. Details on this clone: Its antigen is undetermined.

Clones were read by immunoSEQ multiplex PCR, and TCRdb kept only the in-frame ones, dropping some. This sample yields almost 5,500 clones, of which 46% are seen a single time; about 53% belongs to the top ten. Study-level findings and limits: Every T-cell large granular lymphocyte leukemia patient had at least one immunodominant TCR beta clonotype.

This receptor was identified in a woman in her seventies with T-cell large granular lymphocyte leukemia. Some clones in this sample may be carry-over from other donors' samples. The sample was peripheral blood mononuclear cells.

CDR3 protein: CSVEGRGPYNEQFF. CDR3 nucleotide sequence: TGCAGCGTTGAAGGCAGGGGCCCCTACAATGAGCAGTTCTTC. This chain connects TRBV29-1 to TRBJ2-1, with D perhaps TRBD1 (6 bases). The V gene's germline CDR1 is SQVTM and CDR2 ANQGSEA. The V end was cut by 1 base, the J end by 2 bases, with 9 bases between. The CDR3 has 14 amino acids.